This section outlines one T cell receptor beta chain sequence together with its context. Its antigen is unknown. This specimen belongs to a study of T-cell memory formation after mild COVID-19. Study results and limitations: Certain responding clones were present in pre-infection memory, suggesting participation of cross-reactive memory.

TCRdb reprocessed the 5' RACE reads with MiXCR, giving one entry per CDR3 protein. The sample consists of under 300,000 distinct CDR3 sequences, around 8% of them appearing once. Trimming removed 10 bases from V and 2 bases from J, with 14 bases in between. Germline lookup yields CDR1 KGHSH and CDR2 LQKENI. CDR3 length equals 13 residues. This sequence originates from a man aged 18 to 29 who had mild COVID-19 (a few samples of this study predate the infection). Cell type and time point are not known. The sample comprised PBMCs or a T cell subset sorted from them (not recorded which). The chain has TRBV18 and TRBJ2-5; D is uncertain. CDR3 DNA sequence: TGTGCCACCGCCTCACAGTCGCAAGAGACCCAGTACTTC. Translated: CATASQSQETQYF.